Listed here are 26 T cell receptor beta chains from one sample, sequenced in a study of blood T cell repertoires in COVID-19. Produced via immunoSEQ multiplex PCR; TCRdb's table is partial and in-frame only. The sample yields under 300,000 clones, 86% seen once. The sequencing sample was made of peripheral blood. Receptors originate from a man in his sixties with acute or convalescent COVID-19.

This clone was picked up a small number of times. The chain recombines TRBV6-2 or TRBV6-3 with TRBJ1-5, with TRBD1 matching 8 bases. The CDR3 has 19 residues. The junction had 18 bases not matched to a gene; V was cut back by 5 bases and J by 3 bases. Germline CDR1 MNHEY, CDR2 SVGEGT. Here the CDR3 DNA reads TGTGCCAGCAGTCCCGTAGGGGGACAGGCCGGAGGAGTCAATCAGCCCCAGCATTTT. As protein: CASSPVGGQAGGVNQPQHF.

The CDR3: CASSLELISGNTIYF. The CDR3 DNA reads as TGTGCCAGCAGCTTAGAGCTGATCTCTGGAAACACCATATATTTT. V usage is TRBV7-2 and J usage is TRBJ1-3; D unclear. Germline V CDR1 and CDR2: SGHTA, FQGNSA. The CDR3 is made up of 15 amino acids. V lost 1 base, J lost 0 bases, and 7 bases lay in between.

The CDR3 loop reads CASKGGRGSYEQYF. CDR3 nucleotides: TGTGCCAGCAAGGGGGGCAGGGGGTCCTACGAGCAGTACTTC. The chain links TRBV21-1 to TRBJ2-7; TRBD1 is taken as the D call from the table, unchecked against the DNA. TRBV21-1 is flagged as a pseudogene. The CDR3 is 14 amino acids.

The chain is built from TRBV19 and TRBJ1-1, with a tentative D call TRBD1 (5 bases). CDR3 length: 18 residues. V was pared by 4 bases and J by 0 bases, with 21 bases between. Germline CDR1 and CDR2: LNHDA and SQIVND (reference sequence). This CDR3 is CASSSTTGDLLMNTEAFF. DNA for the CDR3: TGTGCCAGTAGTAGTACGACGGGGGATCTTCTCATGAACACTGAAGCTTTCTTT.

The chain combines TRBV6-2 or TRBV6-3 with TRBJ2-3; TRBD2 aligns across 12 bases. V shed 2 bases, J shed 0 bases, and the junction held 3 bases outside the gene matches. The CDR3 loop spans 17 amino acids. The germline gives CDR1 MNHEY, CDR2 SVGEGT. The CDR3 reads CASSYGTSGSSTDTQYF. In DNA, the CDR3 is TGTGCCAGCAGTTACGGGACTAGCGGGTCTAGCACAGATACGCAGTATTTT.

The chain carries TRBV6-6 and TRBJ2-6, with D perhaps TRBD1 (5 bases). The CDR3 extends over 18 amino acids. Per germline, CDR1 MNHNY and CDR2 SVGAGI (reference sequence). V lost 5 bases, J lost 0 bases, and 17 bases lay in between. The CDR3 loop is CASSHPQGIHSGANVLTF. The CDR3 DNA reads TGTGCCAGCAGTCATCCGCAGGGCATCCACTCTGGGGCCAACGTCCTGACTTTC.

This chain links TRBV5-5 with TRBJ2-7; 9 nucleotides line up with TRBD2. CDR1 is SGHKS, CDR2 YYEKEE, per germline (reference sequence). This CDR3 comprises 15 residues. The V segment lost 1 base and the J segment 3 bases; nucleotides outside the gene matches: 5. As DNA, the CDR3 is TGTGCCAGCAGCTTGAGCGGGAGGAATCTCTACGAGCAGTACTTC. Amino acids: CASSLSGRNLYEQYF.

This chain joins TRBV29-1 and TRBJ2-3, with a possible D match to TRBD2 (6 bases). The germline V and J ends were trimmed by 7 bases and 0 bases, with 14 bases remaining between them. Germline V gene lookup returns CDR1 SQVTM and CDR2 ANQGSEA. This CDR3 has 14 amino acids. CDR3 coding DNA: TGCAGCGAACTGGGAGGCAGGAGCACAGATACGCAGTATTTT. This encodes CSELGGRSTDTQYF.

V and J are TRBV10-3 and TRBJ2-7; 8 positions agree with TRBD1. The germline V gene has CDR1 ENHRY and CDR2 SYGVKD. The CDR3 consists of 14 residues. V dropped 5 bases and J dropped 0; count of bases not matched to a gene: 3. This CDR3 is CAISPGQASYEQYF. CDR3 in DNA: TGTGCCATCAGTCCGGGACAGGCCTCCTACGAGCAGTACTTC.

V gene TRBV10-3 combines with J gene TRBJ1-4, with unresolved D. V dropped 0 bases and J dropped 7 bases, with 9 bases sitting between them. The CDR3 covers 14 residues. Per the germline V gene, CDR1 is ENHRY and CDR2 is SYGVKD. CDR3 sequence (DNA): TGTGCCATCAGTGAGTCGAGTTCCCCTGAAAAACTGTTTTTT. Protein product: CAISESSSPEKLFF.

This sequence joins TRBV5-1 and TRBJ2-2; 10 positions agree with TRBD2. The germline gives CDR1 SGHRS, CDR2 YFSETQ. This CDR3 is 16 amino acids long. After removal of 0 bases from V and 8 bases from J, the junction contained 7 bases not matched to a gene. The CDR3 DNA reads TGCGCCAGCAGCTTGGTAGCTAGCGGGAGCGGAGGGGAGCTGTTTTTT. The encoded protein is CASSLVASGSGGELFF.

This sequence joins TRBV28 and TRBJ2-5; D is unclear. Germline V gene lookup returns CDR1 MDHEN and CDR2 SYDVKM. The V gene lost 3 bases and the J gene lost 1 base, with 9 bases spanning the gap. The CDR3 extends over 14 amino acids. As DNA, the CDR3 is TGTGCCAGCAGTTTTATGCGGTTCCAAGAGACCCAGTACTTC. This gives the protein CASSFMRFQETQYF. Together with reference TRBV28 and TRBJ2-5, the CDR3 gives the full variable domain: DVKVTQSSRYLVKRTGEKVFLECVQDMDHENMFWYRQDPGLGLRLIYFSYDVKMKEKGDIPEGYSVSREKKERFSLILESASTNQTSMYLCASSFMRFQETQYFGPGTRLLVL.

The V gene is TRBV28, the J gene TRBJ1-5; 8 bases fit TRBD1. The J segment lost 0 bases and the V segment lost 4 bases, leaving 2 bases of the junction unmatched. In germline, CDR1 is MDHEN, CDR2 SYDVKM. The CDR3 has 15 amino acids. CDR3 loop: CASSSQGASNQPQHF. CDR3 sequence (DNA): TGTGCCAGCAGTTCCCAGGGGGCTAGCAATCAGCCCCAGCATTTT.

J is TRBJ2-3 and V is TRBV24-1; tentative D call: TRBD1 (5 bases). In germline, CDR1 is KGHDR, CDR2 SFDVKD. Trimming took 6 bases from V and 2 from J, leaving 8 bases between them. The length of the CDR3 is 13 residues. CDR3 sequence (DNA): TGTGCCACCAGTTTGGGGCACACAGATACGCAGTATTTT. Amino acids: CATSLGHTDTQYF.

This chain joins TRBV28 and TRBJ2-2; D gene ambiguous. Trimming took off 3 bases at V and 0 bases at J, with 2 bases between the two ends. The CDR3 extends over 13 amino acids. CDR1 is MDHEN and CDR2 is SYDVKM in the germline V gene. CDR3: CASSFANTGELFF. CDR3 bases: TGTGCCAGCAGTTTCGCGAACACCGGGGAGCTGTTTTTT.

The rearrangement joins TRBV4-3 to TRBJ1-4; TRBD1 matches at 10 bases. The CDR3 consists of 15 residues. Trimming removed 2 bases from V and 8 bases from J; junction bases left unmatched: 5. Germline-derived CDR1 and CDR2 are LGHNA and YSLEER. This chain's CDR3 is CASSQRQGAGEKLFF. In nucleotides, the CDR3 is TGCGCCAGCAGCCAACGACAGGGGGCAGGAGAAAAACTGTTTTTT.

V gene TRBV7-9 combines with J gene TRBJ1-4, with TRBD1 identical over 7 bases. Germline-derived CDR1 and CDR2 are SEHNR and FQNEAQ (reference sequence). There are 15 residues in the CDR3. After removal of 5 bases from V and 5 bases from J, the junction contained 8 bases not matched to a gene. CDR3 in DNA: TGTGCCAGCAGCCCGACCGGGACAGAAAATGAAAAACTGTTTTTT. This translates into CASSPTGTENEKLFF.

The rearrangement links TRBV28 to TRBJ2-5, with TRBD2 as a possible D gene (6 bases). Trimming stripped 6 bases from V and 2 bases from J, with 13 bases between. In germline, CDR1 is MDHEN, CDR2 SYDVKM. The CDR3 spans 14 residues. The CDR3 nucleotides are TGTGCCAGCAGCCGGCGTGGGGGGCAAGAGACCCAGTACTTC. Translated, it gives CASSRRGGQETQYF. The full variable domain, rest sourced from reference TRBV28 and TRBJ2-5, is DVKVTQSSRYLVKRTGEKVFLECVQDMDHENMFWYRQDPGLGLRLIYFSYDVKMKEKGDIPEGYSVSREKKERFSLILESASTNQTSMYLCASSRRGGQETQYFGPGTRLLVL.

The chain uses TRBV11-2 and TRBJ2-3; maybe TRBD2 (5 bases). Germline CDR1 is SGHAT and CDR2 is FQNNGV. V lost 5 bases to trimming and J lost 4 bases, with 16 bases between them. This CDR3 is built from 15 residues. As DNA, the CDR3 is TGTGCCAGCAGCCGACTACGGCTGGAGTCAGATACGCAGTATTTT. Amino acid sequence: CASSRLRLESDTQYF.

As concerns this clone: This same CDR3 is encoded by further DNA sequences in the sample. The chain uses TRBV6-4 and TRBJ1-5; the D gene is possibly TRBD1 (6 bases). Germline CDR1 is MRHNA and CDR2 is SNTAGT. CDR3 length equals 13 residues. Between the trimmed V and J ends, which lost 6 bases and 5 bases, there was a span of 11 bases. The CDR3 region has the DNA TGTGCCAGCAGCGTGGACAGAGATCAGCCCCAGCATTTT. Its translation is CASSVDRDQPQHF.

V is TRBV6-6 and J is TRBJ1-2; D is perhaps TRBD1 (6 bases). Trimming left V 8 bases short and J 2 bases short, with 15 bases between. Germline CDR1 and CDR2: MNHNY and SVGAGI (reference sequence). The CDR3 totals 14 residues. The CDR3 nucleotides read TGTGCCAGCGGCACAGGGAAGGGAAACTATGGCTACACCTTC. Protein: CASGTGKGNYGYTF.

V usage is TRBV7-3 and J usage is TRBJ2-2; maybe TRBD1 (6 bases). Germline lookup yields CDR1 SGHTA and CDR2 FQGTGA. V was shortened by 0 bases and J by 1 base, with 9 bases between the two germline ends. The CDR3 extends over 16 amino acids. CDR3 bases: TGTGCCAGCAGCTTAACAGGGGGACAGAACACCGGGGAGCTGTTTTTT. Amino acids: CASSLTGGQNTGELFF.

The J gene is TRBJ1-5, the V gene TRBV7-3; D remains unclear. The V and J ends lost 4 bases and 5 bases respectively, with 12 bases between them. CDR3 length: 14 residues. Per germline, CDR1 SGHTA and CDR2 FQGTGA. CDR3 sequence reads: CASSSSGGDQPQHF. DNA for the CDR3: TGTGCCAGCAGCTCTTCAGGAGGCGATCAGCCCCAGCATTTT.

This chain connects TRBV9 to TRBJ2-2, with D possibly being TRBD1 (6 bases). The V gene's germline CDR1 is SGDLS and CDR2 YYNGEE. CDR3 length: 17 residues. The V end was cut by 3 bases, the J end by 3 bases, with 18 bases between. As DNA, the CDR3 is TGTGCCAGCAGCGAGACCGGGACAATACAGTACACCGGGGAGCTGTTTTTT. The encoded protein is CASSETGTIQYTGELFF.

The rearrangement uses TRBV7-2 and TRBJ2-5, with a tentative D call TRBD1 (5 bases). Germline CDR1 SGHTA, CDR2 FQGNSA. This CDR3 spans 14 amino acids. Trimming left V 2 bases short and J 4 bases short, with 11 bases between. In DNA, the CDR3 is TGTGCCAGCAGCTTAACAGGCCTCCCAGAGACCCAGTACTTC. Protein sequence: CASSLTGLPETQYF.

The chain joins TRBV24-1 to TRBJ2-1; 12 bases align to TRBD2. After removal of 2 bases from V and 6 bases from J, the junction contained 1 base not matched to a gene. CDR1 KGHDR and CDR2 SFDVKD come from the germline V gene. The CDR3 consists of 15 residues. The CDR3 DNA reads as TGTGCCACCAGTGATTGGACTAGCGGGGCCAATGAGCAGTTCTTC. It yields the protein CATSDWTSGANEQFF.